The 27 T cell receptor beta chains presented below share a single source sample, sequenced in a study of blood T cell repertoires in COVID-19. Sequencing used immunoSEQ multiplex PCR; TCRdb keeps in-frame clones, though not all of them. The sample lists hundreds of thousands of clones, roughly nine tenths occurring once. The specimen was PBMCs or T cells enriched from blood (not recorded which). The receptors come from a woman aged 45 to 65 in a cohort exposed to, infected with or recovered from COVID-19 (not recorded which).

The chain employs TRBV5-8 and TRBJ2-2; 12 bases align to TRBD2. Germline CDR1 reads SGHTS; CDR2 reads YDEGEE. V was clipped by 2 bases and J by 4 bases; unmatched bases: 12. The CDR3 sequence is 19 residues long. DNA for the CDR3: TGTGCCAGCAGCTTAACCCAAACTAGCGGGGGGATCTCCACCGGGGAGCTGTTTTTT. Its translation: CASSLTQTSGGISTGELFF.

The J gene is TRBJ2-7, the V gene TRBV14, with D possibly being TRBD1 (6 bases). Trimming took off 0 bases at V and 3 bases at J, with 6 bases between the two ends. Germline CDR1 SGHDN, CDR2 FVKESK. This CDR3 spans 13 amino acids. In DNA form, the CDR3 reads TGTGCCAGCAGCCAAGACAGGGGCTACGAGCAGTACTTC. Amino acid sequence: CASSQDRGYEQYF.

This clone was seen more than once but under ten times. The rearrangement uses TRBV19 and TRBJ1-5; D is possibly TRBD1 (5 bases). The CDR3 contains 18 residues. Germline V CDR1 and CDR2: LNHDA, SQIVND (reference sequence). V was trimmed by 5 bases and J by 6 bases, leaving 26 bases between them. The CDR3, as DNA: TGTGCCAGTAGTCCCCGGGGACTGCCACCCACCGCAAGTCAGCCCCAGCATTTT. This sequence encodes CASSPRGLPPTASQPQHF.

The rearrangement joins TRBV7-3 to TRBJ1-1; perhaps TRBD1 as D (6 bases). Germline CDR1 and CDR2: SGHTA and FQGTGA. The ends were cut back, 5 bases at V and 0 bases at J, with 13 bases in the middle. This CDR3 region has 15 residues. Written as DNA, the CDR3 is TGTGCCAGCAGCCAAGGGCAGGGGATGAACACTGAAGCTTTCTTT. Amino acid sequence: CASSQGQGMNTEAFF.

The genes are TRBV4-3 and TRBJ1-4; D is possibly TRBD1 (6 bases). The length of the CDR3 is 13 residues. Germline V CDR1 and CDR2: LGHNA, YSLEER. V was trimmed by 3 bases and J by 8 bases, leaving 10 bases between them. CDR3 sequence: CASSHRGGEKLFF. DNA of the CDR3: TGCGCCAGCAGCCACAGGGGTGGAGAAAAACTGTTTTTT.

This clone has only one observation. The V gene is TRBV28, the J gene TRBJ1-2, with no clear D. The V end was cut by 4 bases, the J end by 4 bases, with 19 bases between. The germline CDR1 and CDR2 sequences are MDHEN and SYDVKM. CDR3 length: 16 amino acids. The CDR3 DNA follows: TGTGCCAGCAGTTCAACCGTACACAGTCCTACCTATGGCTACACCTTC. Protein product: CASSSTVHSPTYGYTF.

This chain connects TRBV28 to TRBJ2-3; 8 nucleotides agree with TRBD1. The ends lost 2 bases at V and 7 bases at J; junction bases unmatched: 8. Germline V gene sequence: CDR1 MDHEN, CDR2 SYDVKM. The CDR3 sequence is 15 residues long. The CDR3 DNA reads TGTGCCAGCAGTTTACTTCAGGGGGCTGAGAATACGCAGTATTTT. It translates to CASSLLQGAENTQYF.

The chain combines TRBV19 with TRBJ2-7; the match to TRBD1 covers 9 bases. This CDR3 region has 16 residues. Per germline, CDR1 LNHDA and CDR2 SQIVND (reference sequence). J gave up 4 bases and V 4 bases, and 11 bases lay outside the gene matches. The CDR3 reads CASSTSDRGAPYEQYF. CDR3 in DNA: TGTGCCAGTAGTACCTCAGACAGGGGGGCTCCTTACGAGCAGTACTTC.

This rearrangement joins TRBV12-5 to TRBJ1-1; D is unresolved. The CDR3 is 11 residues long. The V end lost 5 bases, the J end lost 4 bases, and 5 bases lay between the germline ends. Germline V CDR1 and CDR2: LGHNT, FRNRAP. The CDR3 loop reads CASGPGTEAFF. The CDR3, as DNA: TGTGCTAGTGGTCCGGGCACTGAAGCTTTCTTT.

This clone was picked up one time. The chain carries TRBV28 and TRBJ1-3; 7 bases are shared with TRBD1. The ends lost 2 bases at V and 4 bases at J; junction bases unmatched: 5. This CDR3 has 15 residues. In germline, CDR1 is MDHEN, CDR2 SYDVKM. CDR3 in DNA: TGTGCCAGCAGTTTAGGAGGGGGCTCAGGAAACACCATATATTTT. Amino acid sequence: CASSLGGGSGNTIYF.

The genes are TRBV6-6 and TRBJ2-5; 7 nucleotides line up with TRBD1. In germline, CDR1 is MNHNY, CDR2 SVGAGI (reference sequence). The trim removed 2 bases at V and 5 bases at J, leaving 8 bases unmatched. This CDR3 comprises 15 residues. CDR3 DNA sequence: TGTGCCAGCAGTTACCGACAGGGAGTACAGGAGACCCAGTACTTC. Amino acids: CASSYRQGVQETQYF.

This rearrangement joins TRBV6-2 or TRBV6-3 to TRBJ1-4; D remains unclear. V was pared by 0 bases and J by 8 bases, with 22 bases between. The CDR3 length is 18 residues. The germline CDR1 and CDR2 sequences are MNHEY and SVGEGT. The CDR3 DNA sequence: TGTGCCAGCAGTTACTCTCCCATCTGGGCTTCGAGTCGGGAAAAACTGTTTTTT. Its translation: CASSYSPIWASSREKLFF.

CDR3 region: CASRGTGSPPGGTQYF. For the CDR3, the DNA is TGTGCCAGCAGGGGGACCGGGTCCCCGCCGGGGGGAACGCAGTATTTT. V is TRBV28 and J is TRBJ2-3, with 7 bases fitting TRBD2. The CDR3 runs 16 residues. CDR1 is MDHEN, CDR2 SYDVKM, per germline. J gave up 9 bases and V 6 bases, and 18 bases lay outside the gene matches.

The chain carries TRBV20-1 and TRBJ1-2, with D possibly being TRBD1 (5 bases). Per the germline V gene, CDR1 is DFQATT and CDR2 is SNEGSKA (reference sequence). The ends were cut back, 3 bases at V and 4 bases at J, with 9 bases in the middle. The CDR3 is made up of 12 amino acids. The CDR3: CSASRTRYGYTF. The CDR3 DNA sequence: TGCAGTGCTAGTCGGACACGCTATGGCTACACCTTC.

The chain links TRBV10-1 to TRBJ2-3; D unclear. This CDR3 is 12 amino acids long. Germline V gene lookup returns CDR1 WNHNN and CDR2 SYGVQD (reference sequence). V was trimmed by 5 bases and J by 2 bases, leaving 5 bases between them. The CDR3 here is CASSPSTDTQYF. The CDR3 DNA follows: TGCGCCAGCAGTCCATCCACAGATACGCAGTATTTT.

This chain connects TRBV5-5 to TRBJ1-1; 10 bases map to TRBD1. The CDR3 runs to 15 residues. Unmatched junction bases numbered 10, after V lost 4 bases and J lost 7 bases. CDR1 is SGHKS and CDR2 is YYEKEE in the germline V gene (reference sequence). CDR3 amino acids: CASSPGTGVEGEAFF. DNA for the CDR3: TGTGCCAGCAGCCCCGGGACAGGGGTTGAGGGTGAAGCTTTCTTT.

V and J are TRBV3-1 (or the pseudogene TRBV3-2) and TRBJ1-1; D gene uncertain. The CDR3 length is 13 residues. The ends were cut back, 0 bases at V and 10 bases at J, with 12 bases in the middle. Per germline, CDR1 LGHDT and CDR2 YNNKEL (reference sequence). The CDR3 nucleotides read TGTGCCAGCAGCCAAGAAGGTGGGAGAGGAGCTTTCTTT. Translating gives CASSQEGGRGAFF.

This chain joins TRBV10-3 and TRBJ2-5, with TRBD1 as a possible D gene (5 bases). Germline V gene lookup returns CDR1 ENHRY and CDR2 SYGVKD. The V and J ends lost 5 bases and 5 bases respectively, with 9 bases between them. CDR3 length: 12 amino acids. CDR3 bases: TGTGCCATCAGTCAGGGTCCGGAGACCCAGTACTTC. Translating gives CAISQGPETQYF.

The chain combines TRBV9 with TRBJ2-3; 8 bases align to TRBD2. There are 16 residues in the CDR3. J was trimmed by 0 bases and V by 1 base; bases with no gene match: 4. Germline V gene sequence: CDR1 SGDLS, CDR2 YYNGEE. CDR3 nucleotide sequence: TGTGCCAGCAGCGTAAATCGGGGGGGGAGCACAGATACGCAGTATTTT. Translation gives CASSVNRGGSTDTQYF. The full variable domain, rest sourced from reference TRBV9 and TRBJ2-3, is DSGVTQTPKHLITATGQRVTLRCSPRSGDLSVYWYQQSLDQGLQFLIQYYNGEERAKGNILERFSAQQFPDLHSELNLSSLELGDSALYFCASSVNRGGSTDTQYFGPGTRLTVL.

The chain combines TRBV7-3 with TRBJ1-6; 7 nucleotides agree with TRBD1. CDR3 length equals 14 residues. With V trimmed by 5 bases and J by 10 bases, 8 bases remained unmatched. Per germline, CDR1 SGHTA and CDR2 FQGTGA. The CDR3 region has the DNA TGTGCCAGCAGCCTTGACAGGGTACGGTCACCCCTCCACTTT. As protein: CASSLDRVRSPLHF.

V is TRBV27 and J is TRBJ1-2; D may be TRBD1 (6 bases). V was shortened by 5 bases and J by 8 bases, with 18 bases between the two germline ends. CDR1 is MNHEY and CDR2 is SMNVEV in the germline V gene (reference sequence). The CDR3 is 14 amino acids. CDR3 in amino acids: CASSTGQNPGGYTF. The CDR3 DNA reads as TGTGCCAGCAGTACCGGACAGAACCCAGGGGGCTACACCTTC.

This clone was detected only once. A read error may account for a junction end that differs from germline. In nucleotides, the CDR3 is TGTGCCAGCAGCAGCGGAGTCTACCGCTTC. Its translation: CASSSGVYRF. The chain is built from TRBV2 and TRBJ2-7, with a tentative D call TRBD2 (5 bases). This CDR3 has 10 residues. Germline lookup yields CDR1 SNHLY and CDR2 FYNNEI.

The chain uses TRBV27 and TRBJ2-7; D possibly corresponds to TRBD2 (5 bases). The V end was cut by 5 bases, the J end by 0 bases, with 8 bases between. Germline V lookup: CDR1 MNHEY, CDR2 SMNVEV (reference sequence). The length of the CDR3 is 13 residues. The CDR3 sequence is CASSLAGSYEQYF. CDR3 coding DNA: TGTGCCAGCAGTCTCGCGGGCTCCTACGAGCAGTACTTC.

The V and J genes are TRBV6-6 and TRBJ2-1; D not resolved. Germline V gene sequence: CDR1 MNHNY, CDR2 SVGAGI (reference sequence). This CDR3 region has 17 residues. Deletions cut 5 bases from V and 0 bases from J, with 17 bases between. The CDR3 reads CASSLQLADDSYNEQFF. The CDR3 nucleotides read TGTGCCAGCAGTCTCCAGCTCGCGGATGACTCCTACAATGAGCAGTTCTTC.

The genes are TRBV27 and TRBJ1-1; 8 bases agree with TRBD1. J gave up 0 bases and V 6 bases, and 12 bases lay outside the gene matches. CDR1 MNHEY and CDR2 SMNVEV come from the germline V gene (reference sequence). This CDR3 comprises 17 residues. This chain's CDR3 is CASSPWGTGFMNTEAFF. CDR3 nucleotide sequence: TGTGCCAGCAGCCCATGGGGGACAGGCTTCATGAACACTGAAGCTTTCTTT.

This chain uses TRBV5-5 with TRBJ2-7, with TRBD1 matching over 9 bases. The CDR3 is 14 amino acids. The V segment lost 5 bases and the J segment 2 bases; nucleotides outside the gene matches: 5. CDR1 SGHKS and CDR2 YYEKEE come from the germline V gene (reference sequence). The CDR3 nucleotides are TGTGCCAGCAGGGTACGACAGGGGGCCTACGAGCAGTACTTC. Amino acid sequence: CASRVRQGAYEQYF.

This chain uses TRBV3-1 (or the pseudogene TRBV3-2) with TRBJ2-2; the match to TRBD2 covers 11 bases. The germline V gene has CDR1 LGHDT and CDR2 YNNKEL (reference sequence). This CDR3 has 14 residues. V was pared by 9 bases and J by 9 bases, with 9 bases of the junction left unmatched. In nucleotides, the CDR3 is TGTGCCAGTACCATTAGCGGGGGGGCCCGGGAGCTGTTTTTT. Amino acids: CASTISGGARELFF.